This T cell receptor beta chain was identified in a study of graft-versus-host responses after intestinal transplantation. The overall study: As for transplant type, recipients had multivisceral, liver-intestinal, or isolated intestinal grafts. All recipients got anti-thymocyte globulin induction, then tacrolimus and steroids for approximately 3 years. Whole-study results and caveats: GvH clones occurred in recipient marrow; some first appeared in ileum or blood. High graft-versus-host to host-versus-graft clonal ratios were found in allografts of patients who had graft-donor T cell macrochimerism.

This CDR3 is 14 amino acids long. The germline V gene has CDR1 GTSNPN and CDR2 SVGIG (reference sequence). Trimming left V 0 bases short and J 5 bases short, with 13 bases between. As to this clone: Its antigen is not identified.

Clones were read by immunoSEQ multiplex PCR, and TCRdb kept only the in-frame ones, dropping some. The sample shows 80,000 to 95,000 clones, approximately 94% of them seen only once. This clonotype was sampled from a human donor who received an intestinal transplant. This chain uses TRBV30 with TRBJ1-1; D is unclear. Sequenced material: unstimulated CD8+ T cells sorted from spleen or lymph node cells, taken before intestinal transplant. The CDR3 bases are TGTGCCTGGAGTGTACTTGGAGGAGGGACTGAAGCTTTCTTT. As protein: CAWSVLGGGTEAFF.